This entry features one T cell receptor (beta chain) sequence. The CDR3 length is 15 residues. The V end lost 4 bases, the J end lost 3 bases, and 14 bases lay between the germline ends. Germline V gene lookup returns CDR1 SGHNT and CDR2 YYREEE (reference sequence). This sample was included in a study of blood T cell repertoires in COVID-19. Study overall: Specimens from acute and convalescent COVID-19 originated in the United States, Italy and Spain. T cells, B-cell-depleted T cells, or PBMCs supplied cDNA or gDNA.

Per the original methods: The assay estimated nucleated cells by amplifying reference gene primers. Assay used: immunoSEQ multiplex PCR; TCRdb lists only in-frame clones, some missing. The V and J calls and clone size are taken from that table; D and trimming were inferred from the DNA. Of fewer than 100,000 clones in the sample, roughly 91% were seen once. The rearrangement uses TRBV5-4 and TRBJ2-4; a possible D gene is TRBD1 (5 bases). The TCR was taken from a woman of 80 years or more with acute or convalescent COVID-19. Sequenced material: peripheral blood. CDR3 loop: CASSGERQGKNIQYF. CDR3 in DNA: TGTGCCAGCAGCGGAGAGCGCCAGGGCAAAAACATTCAGTACTTC.